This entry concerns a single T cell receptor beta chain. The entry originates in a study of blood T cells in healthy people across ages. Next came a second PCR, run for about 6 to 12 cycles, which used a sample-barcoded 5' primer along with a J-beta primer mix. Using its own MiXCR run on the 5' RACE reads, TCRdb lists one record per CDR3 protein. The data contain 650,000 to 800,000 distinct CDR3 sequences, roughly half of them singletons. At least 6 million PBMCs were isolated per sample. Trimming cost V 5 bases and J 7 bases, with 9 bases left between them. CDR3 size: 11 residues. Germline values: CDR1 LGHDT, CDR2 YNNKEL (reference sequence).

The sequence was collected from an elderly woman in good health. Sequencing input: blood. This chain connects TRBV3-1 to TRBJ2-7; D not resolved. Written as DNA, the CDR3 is TGTGCCAGCAGCGTACTGGGTGAGCAGTACTTC. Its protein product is CASSVLGEQYF.